The rows below give T cell receptor beta chains drawn from one sample of a study of T cells in Graves' hyperthyroidism and ophthalmopathy. TCRdb used MiXCR to reprocess the multiplex PCR reads, holding one entry per CDR3 protein. The sample lists hundreds of thousands of distinct CDR3 sequences, about 14% occurring once. Sequences were obtained from blood. Receptors were obtained from a woman in her 30s with Graves' hyperthyroidism that later progressed to Graves' ophthalmopathy. CDR3s include the opening cysteine and the closing phenylalanine or tryptophan. The D gene is left open where the match is weak. Not all rows give a size; the values are once, few, many and, for expanded clones, a class.

cdr3_aa cdr3_nt v_call d_call j_call clone_size
CASSIWTGRELAFF TGTGCCAGCAGCATATGGACAGGCCGGGAGTTAGCTTTCTTT TRBV5-8 TRBD1 TRBJ1-1 NA
CASSSRLTGLAGRYNEQFF TGTGCCAGCAGTTCCAGACTTACAGGACTAGCGGGAAGGTACAATGAGCAGTTCTTC TRBV12-3/TRBV12-4 TRBD2 TRBJ2-1 many
CASSLGADSYEQYF TGTGCCAGCAGCTTGGGCGCAGACTCCTACGAGCAGTACTTC TRBV7-8 NA TRBJ2-7 few
CATSDYRPPYEQYF TGTGCCACCAGTGATTACAGACCTCCCTACGAGCAGTACTTC TRBV24-1 NA TRBJ2-7 many
CASSQDRGYMNTEAFF TGCGCCAGCAGCCAAGACAGGGGCTACATGAACACTGAAGCTTTCTTT TRBV4-1 NA TRBJ1-1 many
CASGLLRGVGTGELFF TGTGCTAGTGGTTTGTTACGGGGAGTCGGCACCGGGGAGCTGTTTTTT TRBV12-5 NA TRBJ2-2 many
CAWSPGGDAEAFF TGTGCCTGGAGTCCGGGGGGCGATGCTGAAGCTTTCTTT TRBV30 NA TRBJ1-1 many
CSVTGTPDTEAFF TGCAGCGTGACCGGGACGCCGGACACTGAAGCTTTCTTT TRBV29-1 NA TRBJ1-1 many
CSAFPGTPLEQYF TGCAGTGCTTTCCCCGGGACCCCTCTCGAGCAGTACTTC TRBV20-1 NA TRBJ2-7 NA
CASSLGGRLSYEQYF TGTGCCAGCAGTTTAGGGGGACGGCTCTCCTACGAGCAGTACTTC TRBV27 NA TRBJ2-7 many
CASRQQGYGELFF TGTGCCAGCAGACAACAGGGATACGGGGAGCTGTTTTTT TRBV12-3/TRBV12-4 NA TRBJ2-2 many
CASSVGDRAVEQYF TGTGCCAGCAGCGTAGGAGACAGGGCCGTCGAGCAGTACTTC TRBV9 TRBD1 TRBJ2-7 few
CASIGTAYSGANVLTF TGTGCCAGTATAGGGACAGCATACTCTGGGGCCAACGTCCTGACTTTC TRBV19 TRBD1 TRBJ2-6 NA
CASSPPGRGMNEQFF TGTGCCAGCTCACCACCGGGACGGGGCATGAATGAGCAGTTCTTC TRBV18 NA TRBJ2-1 many
CASSYYGNSPLHF TGTGCCAGCAGTTACTACGGTAATTCACCCCTCCACTTT TRBV6-2/TRBV6-3 NA TRBJ1-6 NA
CAWRVATPRSQETQYF TGTGCCTGGAGGGTAGCCACACCAAGGAGTCAAGAGACCCAGTACTTC TRBV30 NA TRBJ2-5 many
CASSSVQGNYGYTF TGTGCCAGCAGCTCCGTCCAGGGGAACTATGGCTACACCTTC TRBV7-2 NA TRBJ1-2 many
CSGIDRVGEKLFF TGCAGTGGAATAGACAGGGTAGGGGAAAAACTGTTTTTT TRBV20-1 TRBD1 TRBJ1-4 NA